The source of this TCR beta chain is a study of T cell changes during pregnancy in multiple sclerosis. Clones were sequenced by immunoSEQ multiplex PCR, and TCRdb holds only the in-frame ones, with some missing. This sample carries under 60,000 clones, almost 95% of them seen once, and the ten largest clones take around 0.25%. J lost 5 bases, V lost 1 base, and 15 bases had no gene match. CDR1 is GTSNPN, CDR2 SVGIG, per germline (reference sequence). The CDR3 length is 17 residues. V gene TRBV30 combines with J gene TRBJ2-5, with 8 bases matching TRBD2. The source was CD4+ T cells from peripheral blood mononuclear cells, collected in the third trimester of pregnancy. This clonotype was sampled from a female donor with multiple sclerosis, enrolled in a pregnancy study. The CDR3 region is CAWSGARRGARRETQYF. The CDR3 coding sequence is TGTGCCTGGAGTGGTGCGCGGCGGGGGGCCCGGCGGGAGACCCAGTACTTC.